This TCR beta chain was profiled in a study of T cell changes during pregnancy in multiple sclerosis. Repertoires were generated with immunoSEQ multiplex PCR, while TCRdb's copy carries only in-frame clones and drops some. Of roughly 84,000 clones in the sample, roughly 93% were seen once. Sequencing was performed on peripheral blood, taken in the third trimester of pregnancy. This TCR was sampled from a female donor in good health, enrolled as a control in a pregnancy study.

CDR3 sequence: CASSPIFFGGSTANTEAFF. In DNA form, the CDR3 reads TGTGCCAGCTCACCGATCTTCTTCGGGGGGTCGACAGCGAACACTGAAGCTTTCTTT. The V call is TRBV18, the J call TRBJ1-1; tentatively, D is TRBD1 (5 bases). CDR1 KGHSH and CDR2 LQKENI come from the germline V gene. The CDR3 runs 19 residues. Between the trimmed V and J ends, which lost 3 bases and 1 base, there was a span of 24 bases. Complete variable domain (other parts from reference TRBV18 and TRBJ1-1): NAGVMQNPRHLVRRRGQEARLRCSPMKGHSHVYWYRQLPEEGLKFMVYLQKENIIDESGMPKERFSAEFPKEGPSILRIQQVVRGDSAAYFCASSPIFFGGSTANTEAFFGQGTRLTVV.